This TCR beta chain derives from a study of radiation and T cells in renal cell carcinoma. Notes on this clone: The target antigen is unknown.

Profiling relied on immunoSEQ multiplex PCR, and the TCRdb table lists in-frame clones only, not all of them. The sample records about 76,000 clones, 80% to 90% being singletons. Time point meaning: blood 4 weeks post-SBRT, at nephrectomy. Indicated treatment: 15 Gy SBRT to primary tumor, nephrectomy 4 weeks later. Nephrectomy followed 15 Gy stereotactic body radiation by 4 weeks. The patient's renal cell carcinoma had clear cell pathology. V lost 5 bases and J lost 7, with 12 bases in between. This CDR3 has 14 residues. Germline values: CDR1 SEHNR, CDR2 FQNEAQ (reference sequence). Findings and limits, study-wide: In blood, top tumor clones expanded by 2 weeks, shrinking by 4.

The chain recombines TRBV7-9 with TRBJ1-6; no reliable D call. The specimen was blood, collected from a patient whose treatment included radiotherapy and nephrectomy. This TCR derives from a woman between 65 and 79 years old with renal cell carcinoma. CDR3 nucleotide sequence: TGTGCCAGCAGCCCGGAGGTTGGGAATTCACCCCTCCACTTT. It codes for CASSPEVGNSPLHF.